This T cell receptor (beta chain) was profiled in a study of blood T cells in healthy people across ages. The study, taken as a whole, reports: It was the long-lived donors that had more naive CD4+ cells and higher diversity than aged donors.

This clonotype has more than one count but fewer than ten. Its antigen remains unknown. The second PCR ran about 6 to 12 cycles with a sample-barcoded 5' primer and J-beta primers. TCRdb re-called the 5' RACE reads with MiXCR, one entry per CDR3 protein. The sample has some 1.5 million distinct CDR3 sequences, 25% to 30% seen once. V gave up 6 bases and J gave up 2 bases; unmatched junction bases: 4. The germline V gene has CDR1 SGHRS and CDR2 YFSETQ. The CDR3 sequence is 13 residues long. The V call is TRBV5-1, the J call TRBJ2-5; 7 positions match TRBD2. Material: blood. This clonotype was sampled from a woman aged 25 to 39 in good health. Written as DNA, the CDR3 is TGCGCCAGCACGACTAGCCTACAAGAGACCCAGTACTTC. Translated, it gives CASTTSLQETQYF. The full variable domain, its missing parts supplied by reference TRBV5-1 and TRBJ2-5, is KAGVTQTPRYLIKTRGQQVTLSCSPISGHRSVSWYQQTPGQGLQFLFEYFSETQRNKGNFPGRFSGRQFSNSRSEMNVSTLELGDSALYLCASTTSLQETQYFGPGTRLLVL.